The T cell receptor (beta chain) described here comes from a study of blood T cell repertoires in COVID-19. Study details: PBMCs, B-cell-depleted T cells, or T cells provided the cDNA or gDNA that made up the material.

The CDR3 sequence is 16 residues long. Germline values: CDR1 SEHNR, CDR2 FQNEAQ (reference sequence). The trim removed 5 bases at V and 5 bases at J, leaving 10 bases unmatched. Clinical history as reported by participants underpinned cohort assignment. The assay was immunoSEQ multiplex PCR, and TCRdb's table has in-frame clones only and misses some. The repertoire holds 150,000 to 200,000 clones, almost 85% seen once, with 9.5% to 12% in the top ten. The chain has TRBV7-9 and TRBJ2-5; the match to TRBD1 covers 11 bases. The sample was PBMCs or T cells enriched from blood (not recorded which). The receptor was isolated from a man aged 50-59 years who had recovered from COVID-19. CDR3 amino acids: CASSHKGQGARETQYF. The CDR3 DNA reads TGTGCCAGCAGCCATAAAGGACAGGGGGCTCGTGAGACCCAGTACTTC.